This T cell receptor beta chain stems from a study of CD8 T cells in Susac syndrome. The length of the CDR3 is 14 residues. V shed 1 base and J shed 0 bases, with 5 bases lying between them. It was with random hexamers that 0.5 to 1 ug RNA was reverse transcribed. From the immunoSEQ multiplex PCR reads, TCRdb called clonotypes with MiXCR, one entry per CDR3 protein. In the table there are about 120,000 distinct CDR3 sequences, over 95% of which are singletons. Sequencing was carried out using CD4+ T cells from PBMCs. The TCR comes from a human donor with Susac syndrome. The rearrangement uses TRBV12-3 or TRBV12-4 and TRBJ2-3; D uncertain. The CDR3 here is CASSLGLSTDTQYF. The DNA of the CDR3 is TGTGCCAGCAGTTTAGGACTGAGCACAGATACGCAGTATTTT.